This entry lists 10 T cell receptor beta chains sequenced from one sample in a study of blood T cell repertoires in COVID-19 (TCRdb year 2020). The method behind the library was the immunoSEQ multiplex PCR assay. Here the immuneACCESS table is served through TCRdb, limited to in-frame sequences with V and J called. Missing clones are a known gap in these copies; in checked studies unresolved V genes cover under half, and the rest lacks a known reason. This sample gives fewer than 500,000 clones in total; roughly 80% of them show up just once. The ten largest clones represent more than 1% of the sample. Material for sequencing was peripheral blood. Receptor source: a human donor with acute or convalescent COVID-19. The donor label of this sample is uncertain.

This rearrangement joins TRBV4-1 to TRBJ1-2, with D perhaps matching TRBD1 (5 bases). Germline loops: CDR1 MGHRA, CDR2 YSYEKL. This CDR3 has 14 amino acids. Trimming removed 7 bases at V and 3 bases at J, with 15 bases between. The CDR3 loop reads CASTETEIHYGYTF. CDR3 in DNA: TGCGCCAGCACGGAGACAGAAATACACTATGGCTACACCTTC.

The table lists this clone with a few counts. The DNA for the CDR3 is TGTGCCACCAGTAAGAGCGGGAGATCCGGGGAGCTGTTTTTT. Protein sequence: CATSKSGRSGELFF. The chain links TRBV24-1 to TRBJ2-2, with 8 bases identical to TRBD2. Trimming cost V 6 bases and J 6 bases; bases outside gene matches: 5. Germline assignment: CDR1 KGHDR and CDR2 SFDVKD. The CDR3 runs 14 residues.

V and J are TRBV29-1 and TRBJ1-5, with a weak D call TRBD1 (5 bases). CDR1 and CDR2 (germline): SQVTM, ANQGSEA. The CDR3 runs 14 residues. V dropped 5 bases and J dropped 2 bases, with 13 bases sitting between them. In nucleotides, the CDR3 is TGCAGCGTTTCGCGGGACTCGGGCAATCAGCCCCAGCATTTT. Protein product: CSVSRDSGNQPQHF.

In its sample, this clone was seen many times. Different DNA sequences within this sample yield the same CDR3. V and J are TRBV29-1 and TRBJ1-3; the D gene is possibly TRBD1 (6 bases). V dropped 5 bases and J dropped 4 bases, with 9 bases sitting between them. CDR1 and CDR2 (germline): SQVTM, ANQGSEA. This CDR3 is built from 12 residues. The CDR3 spells CSVRGQGNTIYF. The CDR3 nucleotides read TGCAGCGTTCGTGGACAGGGAAACACCATATATTTT.

This clone was found a few times. The chain couples TRBV2 to TRBJ2-7; TRBD1 matches 7 bases. The V segment lost 3 bases and the J segment 2 bases; nucleotides outside the gene matches: 4. The CDR3 loop spans 14 amino acids. The germline CDR1 and CDR2 sequences are SNHLY and FYNNEI. CDR3 amino acids: CASSDLGGPYEQYF. Written as DNA, the CDR3 is TGTGCCAGCAGTGATTTAGGGGGCCCCTACGAGCAGTACTTC.

The chain combines TRBV3-1 (or the pseudogene TRBV3-2) with TRBJ1-6; D call uncertain. The CDR3 sequence is 13 residues long. Per the germline V gene, CDR1 is LGHDT and CDR2 is YNNKEL (reference sequence). Trimming took 0 bases from V and 9 from J, leaving 6 bases between them. CDR3 in amino acids: CASSQEAFSPLHF. The DNA of the CDR3 is TGTGCCAGCAGCCAAGAGGCCTTTTCACCCCTCCACTTT.

J is TRBJ1-1 and V is TRBV30; maybe TRBD1 (6 bases). Looked up from germline, CDR1 is GTSNPN and CDR2 is SVGIG (reference sequence). The CDR3 spans 15 residues. V was clipped by 0 bases and J by 3 bases, with 14 bases between them. As DNA, the CDR3 is TGTGCCTGGAGTGTAAATTACAGGGCCCACACTGAAGCTTTCTTT. This encodes CAWSVNYRAHTEAFF.

The CDR3 here is CAWSVIRVGAGYTF. The CDR3 bases are TGTGCCTGGAGTGTGATCCGCGTTGGGGCAGGCTACACCTTC. This chain links TRBV30 with TRBJ1-2; the D gene is possibly TRBD1 (5 bases). V was clipped by 0 bases and J by 8 bases, with 16 bases between them. This CDR3 is built from 14 residues. The germline CDR1 and CDR2 sequences are GTSNPN and SVGIG (reference sequence).

This chain links TRBV7-9 with TRBJ1-2; D gene uncertain. The V and J ends lost 6 bases and 2 bases respectively, with 13 bases between them. The CDR3 sequence is 14 residues long. Germline V gene lookup returns CDR1 SEHNR and CDR2 FQNEAQ (reference sequence). The CDR3 sequence: CASSSRGGNYGYTF. The CDR3 nucleotides are TGTGCCAGCAGTTCCCGGGGAGGCAACTATGGCTACACCTTC.

The chain recombines TRBV29-1 with TRBJ2-1, with TRBD1 matching over 7 bases. Germline V CDR1 and CDR2: SQVTM, ANQGSEA. The CDR3 extends over 12 amino acids. Trimming took 6 bases from V and 2 from J; bases not matched to a gene: 1. The CDR3 DNA is TGCAGCGTCGGACAGGCCTACAATGAGCAGTTCTTC. Its protein product is CSVGQAYNEQFF.